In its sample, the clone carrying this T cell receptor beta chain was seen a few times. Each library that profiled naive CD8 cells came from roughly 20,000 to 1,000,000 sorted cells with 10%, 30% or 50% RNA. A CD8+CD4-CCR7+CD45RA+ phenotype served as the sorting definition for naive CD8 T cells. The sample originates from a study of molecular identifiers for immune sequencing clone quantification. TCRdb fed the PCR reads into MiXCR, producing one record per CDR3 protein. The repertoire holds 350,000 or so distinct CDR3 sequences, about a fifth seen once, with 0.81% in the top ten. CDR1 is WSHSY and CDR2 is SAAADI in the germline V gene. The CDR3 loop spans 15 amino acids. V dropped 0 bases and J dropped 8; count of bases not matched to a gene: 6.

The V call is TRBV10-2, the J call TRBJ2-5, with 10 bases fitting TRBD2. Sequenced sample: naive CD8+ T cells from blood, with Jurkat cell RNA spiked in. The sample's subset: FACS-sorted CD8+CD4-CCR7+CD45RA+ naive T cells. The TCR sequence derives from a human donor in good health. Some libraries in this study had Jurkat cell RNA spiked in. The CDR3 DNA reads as TGCGCCAGCAGTGAGTCGAGTAGCGGGGGGCTCACCCAGTACTTC. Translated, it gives CASSESSSGGLTQYF.